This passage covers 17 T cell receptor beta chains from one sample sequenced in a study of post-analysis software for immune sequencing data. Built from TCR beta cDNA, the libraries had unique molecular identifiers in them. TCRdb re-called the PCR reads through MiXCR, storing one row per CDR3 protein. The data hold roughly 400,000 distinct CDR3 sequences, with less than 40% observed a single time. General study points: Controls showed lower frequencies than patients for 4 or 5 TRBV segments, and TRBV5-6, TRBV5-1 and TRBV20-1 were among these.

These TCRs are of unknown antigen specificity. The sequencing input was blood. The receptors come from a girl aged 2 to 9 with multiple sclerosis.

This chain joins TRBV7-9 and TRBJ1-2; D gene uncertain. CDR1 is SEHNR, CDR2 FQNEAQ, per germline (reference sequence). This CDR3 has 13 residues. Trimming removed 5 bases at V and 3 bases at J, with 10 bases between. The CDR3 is CASSPYGDYGYTF. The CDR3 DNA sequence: TGTGCCAGCAGCCCATATGGGGACTATGGCTACACCTTC.

CDR3 amino acids: CASSSLGAQGAYGYTF. CDR3 nucleotide sequence: TGTGCCAGCAGCTCTTTGGGGGCCCAGGGGGCCTATGGCTACACCTTC. The V call is TRBV6-6, the J call TRBJ1-2; TRBD1 aligns across 8 bases. The germline V gene encodes CDR1 MNHNY and CDR2 SVGAGI (reference sequence). This CDR3 is built from 16 residues. The ends lost 6 bases at V and 4 bases at J; junction bases unmatched: 13.

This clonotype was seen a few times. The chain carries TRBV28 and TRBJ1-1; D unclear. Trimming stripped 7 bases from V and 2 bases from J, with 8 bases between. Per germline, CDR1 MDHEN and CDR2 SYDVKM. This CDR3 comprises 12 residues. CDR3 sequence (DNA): TGTGCCAGCAATTGGGGAAACACTGAAGCTTTCTTT. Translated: CASNWGNTEAFF.

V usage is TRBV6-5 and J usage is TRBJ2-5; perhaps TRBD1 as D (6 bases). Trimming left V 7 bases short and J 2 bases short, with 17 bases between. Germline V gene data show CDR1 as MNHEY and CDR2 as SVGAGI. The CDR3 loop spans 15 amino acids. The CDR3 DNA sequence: TGTGCCAGCACTCGTTGGCAGGGGTCACAAGAGACCCAGTACTTC. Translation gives CASTRWQGSQETQYF.

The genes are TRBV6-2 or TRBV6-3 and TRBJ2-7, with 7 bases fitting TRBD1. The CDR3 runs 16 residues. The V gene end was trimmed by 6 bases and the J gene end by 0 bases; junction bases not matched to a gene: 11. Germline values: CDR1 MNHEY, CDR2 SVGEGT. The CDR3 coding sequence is TGTGCCAGCAGGCAGCCCCTGGGACAGAACTCCTACGAGCAGTACTTC. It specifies CASRQPLGQNSYEQYF.

The CDR3 loop reads CASSQDRGTGSYEQYF. The CDR3 DNA reads TGTGCCAGCAGCCAAGATCGCGGGACAGGCTCCTACGAGCAGTACTTC. This chain links TRBV3-1 with TRBJ2-7, with TRBD1 identical over 8 bases. Germline CDR1 and CDR2: LGHDT and YNNKEL (reference sequence). The V segment lost 0 bases and the J segment 0 bases; nucleotides outside the gene matches: 4. The CDR3 runs 16 residues.

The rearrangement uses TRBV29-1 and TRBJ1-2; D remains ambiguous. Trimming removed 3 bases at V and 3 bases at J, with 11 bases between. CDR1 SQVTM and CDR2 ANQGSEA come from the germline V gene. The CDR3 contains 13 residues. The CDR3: CSVEGPGHYGYTF. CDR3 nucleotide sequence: TGCAGCGTTGAGGGTCCAGGCCACTATGGCTACACCTTC.

CDR3 protein: CASSYSYMEIQETQYF. CDR3 DNA: TGTGCCAGCAGTTACTCGTACATGGAAATCCAAGAGACCCAGTACTTC. The chain couples TRBV6-2 or TRBV6-3 to TRBJ2-5; D remains unclear. V gave up 0 bases and J gave up 1 base, with 12 bases separating them. The germline gives CDR1 MNHEY, CDR2 SVGEGT. This CDR3 is 16 amino acids long.

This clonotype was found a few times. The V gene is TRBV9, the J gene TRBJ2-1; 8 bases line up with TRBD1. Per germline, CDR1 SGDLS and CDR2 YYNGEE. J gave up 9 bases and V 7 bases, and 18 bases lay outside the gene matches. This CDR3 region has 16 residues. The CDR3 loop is CASSQPGQALGIEQFF. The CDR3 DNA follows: TGTGCCAGCTCGCAACCGGGACAGGCCTTAGGGATTGAGCAGTTCTTC.

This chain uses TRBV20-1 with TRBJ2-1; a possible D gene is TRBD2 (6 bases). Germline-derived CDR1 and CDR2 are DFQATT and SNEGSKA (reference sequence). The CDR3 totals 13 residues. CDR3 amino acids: CSPLRGTYNEQFF. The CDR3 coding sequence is TGCAGCCCCCTCCGGGGGACCTACAATGAGCAGTTCTTC.

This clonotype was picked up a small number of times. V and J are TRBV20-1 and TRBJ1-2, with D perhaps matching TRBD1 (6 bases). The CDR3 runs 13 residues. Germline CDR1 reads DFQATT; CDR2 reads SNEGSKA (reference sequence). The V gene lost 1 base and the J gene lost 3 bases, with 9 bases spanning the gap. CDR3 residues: CSARAAGDYGYTF. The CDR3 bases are TGCAGTGCTAGAGCAGCAGGGGACTATGGCTACACCTTC.

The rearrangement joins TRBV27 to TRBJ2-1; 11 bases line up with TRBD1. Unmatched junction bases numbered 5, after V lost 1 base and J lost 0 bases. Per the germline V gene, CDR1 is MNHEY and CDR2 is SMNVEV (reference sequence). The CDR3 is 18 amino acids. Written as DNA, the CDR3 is TGTGCCAGCAGTTTATTGGACAGGGGGCTACTCTCCTACAATGAGCAGTTCTTC. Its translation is CASSLLDRGLLSYNEQFF.

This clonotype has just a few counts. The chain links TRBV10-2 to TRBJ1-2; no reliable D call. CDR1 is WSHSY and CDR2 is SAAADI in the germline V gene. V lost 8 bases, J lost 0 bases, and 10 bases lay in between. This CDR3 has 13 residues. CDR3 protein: CASSRGANYGYTF. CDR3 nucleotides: TGCGCCAGCTCACGCGGGGCTAACTATGGCTACACCTTC.

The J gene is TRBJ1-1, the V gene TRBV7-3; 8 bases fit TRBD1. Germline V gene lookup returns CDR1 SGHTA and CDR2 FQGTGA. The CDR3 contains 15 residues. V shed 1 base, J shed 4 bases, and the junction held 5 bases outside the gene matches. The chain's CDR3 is CASSLRTGSGTEAFF. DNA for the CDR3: TGTGCCAGCAGCTTAAGGACAGGGTCAGGCACTGAAGCTTTCTTT.

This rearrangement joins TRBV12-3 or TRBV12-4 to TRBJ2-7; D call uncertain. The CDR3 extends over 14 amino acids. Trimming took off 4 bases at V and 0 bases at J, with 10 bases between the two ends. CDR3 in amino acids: CASSSLTVSYEQYF. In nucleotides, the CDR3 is TGTGCCAGCAGTTCGTTAACAGTCTCCTACGAGCAGTACTTC.

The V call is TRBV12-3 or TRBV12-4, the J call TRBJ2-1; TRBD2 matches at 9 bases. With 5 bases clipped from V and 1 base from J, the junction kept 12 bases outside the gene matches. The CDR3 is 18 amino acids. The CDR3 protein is CASSQLRLADASYNEQFF. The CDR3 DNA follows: TGTGCCAGCAGTCAACTCAGACTAGCGGACGCTTCCTACAATGAGCAGTTCTTC.

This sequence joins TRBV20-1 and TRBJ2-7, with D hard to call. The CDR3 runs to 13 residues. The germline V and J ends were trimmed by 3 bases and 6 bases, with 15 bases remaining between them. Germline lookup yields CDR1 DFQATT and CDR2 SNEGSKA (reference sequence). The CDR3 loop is CSASVQPWSEQYF. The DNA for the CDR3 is TGCAGTGCTAGTGTTCAGCCCTGGTCCGAGCAGTACTTC.